This T cell receptor (beta chain) was sequenced for a study of T cells in localized non-small cell lung cancer. Whole-study results and caveats: Researchers found a median approximately 60 of the top 100 tumor clones in adjacent lung.

The table lists this clone with a count of one. Its antigen is not identified. Germline values: CDR1 MNHEY, CDR2 SVGAGI. This CDR3 is built from 15 residues. The V end was cut by 0 bases, the J end by 0 bases, with 9 bases between. Clones were read by immunoSEQ multiplex PCR, and TCRdb kept only the in-frame ones, dropping some. Of roughly 86,000 clones listed, almost 85% are singletons. The chain has TRBV6-5 and TRBJ2-7; the D is unclear. This clonotype was obtained from a man aged 40 to 75 with stage I lung adenocarcinoma. Sequenced here: peripheral blood, sampled before any cancer treatment. The CDR3 is CASSYSYLSSYEQYF. CDR3 DNA: TGTGCCAGCAGTTACTCATACCTTAGCTCCTACGAGCAGTACTTC.